This T cell receptor (beta chain) was sequenced in a study of identical twins (TCRdb year 2016). Background on the whole study: TCR alpha and beta repertoires from monozygotic twins, unrelated adults of various ages and cord blood were deep-sequenced to test whether fetal clonotypes persist. Replicate twin experiments were performed at different times using different library preparation protocols to rule out contamination.

The V end gives up 1 base and the J end 6 bases, leaving 6 bases in the junction not matched to a gene. The CDR3 measures 15 amino acids from cysteine to phenylalanine. The sequence is cut down to CDR3 DNA, 45 bases in frame from base 1. In the germline V gene, CDR1 corresponds to SGHTA and CDR2 to FQGNSA. Libraries were prepared through 5' RACE. The listed sequencing device is Illumina HiSeq 2000. Template switching introduced a universal primer binding site; the final cDNA contained a unique molecular identifier, enabling accurate counting of TCR cDNA molecules. First-strand cDNA for TCR alpha and beta chains was synthesized from specific primers in the conserved constant-segment region. Each cDNA library was double barcoded, with a SMART-Mk sample barcode plus Illumina barcodes, to control for contamination. Two successive PCR steps introduced TruSeq adapter sequences along with Illumina sample barcodes. Sequencing of the TCR alpha and beta cDNA libraries was done on the Illumina HiSeq platform using custom primers. The authors processed their data as follows. MiGEC processed the raw reads to extract unique molecular identifiers, while MiXCR was used to determine the CDR3 positions. For each individual, recombination models were inferred using an EM algorithm with the repgenHMM and IGoR tools. Shared clonotype analysis was performed with the tcR package in R, normalizing sharing by the product of cloneset sizes. To study raw recombination free of thymic and clonal selection effects, out-of-frame nonproductive sequences were analyzed. TCRdb reprocessed the public reads (quality trimming at Q25 with fastp, clone calling with MiXCR) and kept in-frame beta chains. Each entry is one CDR3 protein sequence, shown with its most common DNA and genes. TCRdb's processing, not the study's, gives the V and J calls here. The sample table contains nearly 900,000 distinct CDR3 sequences; only one count was recorded for over 9% of them. Together, the top ten hold 1.5% to 2% of the sample.

Broader findings and caveats from the paper: Abundant cord blood beta clonotypes carried fewer insertions; young adult naive repertoires showed a weaker similar trend, while memory repertoires showed none. Out-of-frame TCR alpha sequences shared between twins showed an excess of low generation-probability sequences compared with coincidental sharing between unrelated individuals. In monozygotic twins, recombination models systematically underestimated out-of-frame TCR alpha sharing, but the models matched the sharing seen between unrelated individuals. A weaker excess of twin sharing was found in beta out-of-frame sequences because the signal-to-noise ratio was lowered by fewer shared sequences. Because the same donors could not be followed over many years, the conclusions depended on cross-sectional statistical analysis. Invariant T cells such as MAIT and iNKT could partly confound zero-insertion analyses, although diverse VJ usage argued against such confounding for most clonotypes.

All donors were healthy Caucasians. The twin cohort consisted of three pairs of female monozygotic twins, all aged roughly 18 to 29 years. RNA for TCR libraries was isolated from peripheral blood mononuclear cells. Note on this clonotype: It lacks a known antigen. No base-level quality is on record; no much larger clone is a single base apart.

The same data also went into a second study, on yellow fever vaccine responses in identical twins. Per the second study: According to the authors, the vaccine-induced T cell response in identical twins seemed to be partly convergent and partly specific to each individual. In the study, vaccine-responding T cell clones were precisely tracked in identical twins.

Sequenced input: PBMCs. This sequence originates from a woman in her late teens or twenties in good health. The chain is encoded by TRBV7-2 joined to TRBJ2-7; 10 central bases correspond to TRBD2. The CDR3 reads CASSLEPSGSSEQYF. The sequenced DNA is TGTGCCAGCAGCTTAGAGCCTAGCGGGAGTTCCGAGCAGTACTTC.